This T cell receptor beta chain was recovered during a study of blood T cell repertoires in COVID-19. Across the study: There were acute and convalescent COVID-19 samples, and they came from the United States, Italy and Spain. Sources were T cells, B-cell-depleted T cells, or PBMCs; the material itself was cDNA or gDNA.

Authors' analysis steps: Estimated nucleated cell counts came from reference gene primer amplification. Libraries were prepared by immunoSEQ multiplex PCR; TCRdb keeps only in-frame clonotypes and omits some of them. The V and J calls and clone size come from that table; D and trimming were worked out from the DNA. The data hold about 140,000 clones, with about 79% observed a single time. About this clone itself: At the DNA level, this CDR3 is encoded by other sequences in the same sample as well.

The V segment lost 6 bases and the J segment 1 base; nucleotides outside the gene matches: 4. This CDR3 spans 14 amino acids. Germline V lookup: CDR1 SGHTA, CDR2 FQGNSA. The sequence derives from a man aged 55 to 69 with active or convalescent COVID-19. The chain is built from TRBV7-2 and TRBJ1-1; TRBD1 agrees at 8 bases. The sample taken for sequencing was peripheral blood. The DNA of the CDR3 is TGTGCCAGCAGTCCTGACAGGGGGAACACTGAAGCTTTCTTT. Its translation is CASSPDRGNTEAFF.